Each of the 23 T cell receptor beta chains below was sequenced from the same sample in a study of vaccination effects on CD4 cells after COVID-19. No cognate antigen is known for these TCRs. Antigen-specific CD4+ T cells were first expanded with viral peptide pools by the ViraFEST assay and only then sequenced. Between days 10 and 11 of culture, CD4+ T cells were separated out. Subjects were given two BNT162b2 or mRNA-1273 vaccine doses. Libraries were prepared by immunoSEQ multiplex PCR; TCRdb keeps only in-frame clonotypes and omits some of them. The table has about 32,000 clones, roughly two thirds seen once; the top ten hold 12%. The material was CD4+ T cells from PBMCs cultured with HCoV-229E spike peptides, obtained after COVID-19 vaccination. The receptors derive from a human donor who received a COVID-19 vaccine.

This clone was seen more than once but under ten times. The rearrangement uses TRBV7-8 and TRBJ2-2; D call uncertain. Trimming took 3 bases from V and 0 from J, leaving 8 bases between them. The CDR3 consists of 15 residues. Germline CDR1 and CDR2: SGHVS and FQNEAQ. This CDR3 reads CASSFSGANTGELFF. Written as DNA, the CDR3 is TGTGCCAGCAGCTTTTCAGGCGCGAACACCGGGGAGCTGTTTTTT.

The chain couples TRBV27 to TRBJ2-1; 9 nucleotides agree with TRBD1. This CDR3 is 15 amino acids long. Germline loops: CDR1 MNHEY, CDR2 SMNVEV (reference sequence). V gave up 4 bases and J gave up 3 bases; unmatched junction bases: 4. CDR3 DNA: TGTGCCAGCAGTTCCCGGGACAGGGTCTACAATGAGCAGTTCTTC. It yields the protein CASSSRDRVYNEQFF.

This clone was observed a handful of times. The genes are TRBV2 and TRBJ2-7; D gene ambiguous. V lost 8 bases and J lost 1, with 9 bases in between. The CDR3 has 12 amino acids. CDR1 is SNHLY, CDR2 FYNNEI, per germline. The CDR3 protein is CASGGSSYEQYF. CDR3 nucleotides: TGTGCCAGCGGCGGCAGTTCCTACGAGCAGTACTTC.

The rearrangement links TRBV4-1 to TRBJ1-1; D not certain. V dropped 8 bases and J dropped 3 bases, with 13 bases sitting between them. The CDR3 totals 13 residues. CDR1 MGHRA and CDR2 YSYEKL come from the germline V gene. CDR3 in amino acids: CASRTVGDTEAFF. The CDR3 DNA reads TGCGCCAGCCGGACCGTGGGAGACACTGAAGCTTTCTTT.

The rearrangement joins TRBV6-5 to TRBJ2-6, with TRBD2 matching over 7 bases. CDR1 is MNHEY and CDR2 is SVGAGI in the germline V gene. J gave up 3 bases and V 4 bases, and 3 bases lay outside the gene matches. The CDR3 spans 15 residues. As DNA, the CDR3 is TGTGCCAGCAGTTGGGGGGGAGTTGGGGCCAACGTCCTGACTTTC. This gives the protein CASSWGGVGANVLTF.

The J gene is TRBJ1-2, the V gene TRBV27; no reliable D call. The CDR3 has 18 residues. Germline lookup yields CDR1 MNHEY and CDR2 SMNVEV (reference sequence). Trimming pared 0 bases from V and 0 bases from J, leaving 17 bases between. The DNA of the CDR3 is TGTGCCAGCAGTTTATCGGGCGCCGGGCGAGGCTCTAACTATGGCTACACCTTC. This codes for CASSLSGAGRGSNYGYTF.

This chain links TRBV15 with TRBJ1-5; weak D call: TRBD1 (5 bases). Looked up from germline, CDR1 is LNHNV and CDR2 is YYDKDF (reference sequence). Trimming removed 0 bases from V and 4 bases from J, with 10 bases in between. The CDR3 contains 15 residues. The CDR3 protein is CATSRDRVLNQPQHF. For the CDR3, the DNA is TGTGCCACCAGCAGAGACAGGGTTTTAAATCAGCCCCAGCATTTT.

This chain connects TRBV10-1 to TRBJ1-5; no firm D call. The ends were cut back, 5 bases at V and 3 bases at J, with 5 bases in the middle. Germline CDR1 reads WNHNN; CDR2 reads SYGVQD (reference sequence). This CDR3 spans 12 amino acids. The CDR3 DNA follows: TGCGCCAGCAGTAAGACCAATCAGCCCCAGCATTTT. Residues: CASSKTNQPQHF.

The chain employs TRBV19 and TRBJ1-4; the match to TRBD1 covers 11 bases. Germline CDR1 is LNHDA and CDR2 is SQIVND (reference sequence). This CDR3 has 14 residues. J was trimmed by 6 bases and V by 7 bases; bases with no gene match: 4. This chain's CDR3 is CASTWTGGHEKLFF. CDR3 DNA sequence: TGTGCCAGTACCTGGACAGGGGGCCATGAAAAACTGTTTTTT.

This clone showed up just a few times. The CDR3 region has the DNA TGTGCCAGCAGTCAGCAATCGGGTCAGCCCCAGCATTTT. As protein: CASSQQSGQPQHF. The chain employs TRBV12-3 or TRBV12-4 and TRBJ1-5; D ambiguous. The CDR3 has 13 residues. V was cut by 5 bases and J by 6 bases, with 11 bases left in between.

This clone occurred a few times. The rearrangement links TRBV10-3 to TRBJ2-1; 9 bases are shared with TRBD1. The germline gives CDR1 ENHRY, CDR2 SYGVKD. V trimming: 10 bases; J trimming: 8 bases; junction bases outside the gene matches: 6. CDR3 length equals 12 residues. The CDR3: CATGQGMHEQFF. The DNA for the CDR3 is TGTGCCACCGGACAGGGGATGCATGAGCAGTTCTTC.

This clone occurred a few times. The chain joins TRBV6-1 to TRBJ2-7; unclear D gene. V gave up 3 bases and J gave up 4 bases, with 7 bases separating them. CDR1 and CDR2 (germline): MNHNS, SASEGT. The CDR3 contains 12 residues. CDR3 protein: CASSDSPYEQYF. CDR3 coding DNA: TGTGCCAGCAGTGATTCCCCTTACGAGCAGTACTTC.

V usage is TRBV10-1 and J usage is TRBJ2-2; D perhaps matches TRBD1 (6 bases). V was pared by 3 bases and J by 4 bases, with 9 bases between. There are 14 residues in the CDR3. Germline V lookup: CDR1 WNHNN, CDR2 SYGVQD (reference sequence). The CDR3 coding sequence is TGCGCCAGCAGTGATACAGGGTCCACCGGGGAGCTGTTTTTT. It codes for CASSDTGSTGELFF.

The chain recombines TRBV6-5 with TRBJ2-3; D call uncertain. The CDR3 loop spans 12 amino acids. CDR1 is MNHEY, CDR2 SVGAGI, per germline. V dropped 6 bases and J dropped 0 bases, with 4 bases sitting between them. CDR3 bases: TGTGCCAGCAGAGCTAGCACAGATACGCAGTATTTT. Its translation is CASRASTDTQYF.

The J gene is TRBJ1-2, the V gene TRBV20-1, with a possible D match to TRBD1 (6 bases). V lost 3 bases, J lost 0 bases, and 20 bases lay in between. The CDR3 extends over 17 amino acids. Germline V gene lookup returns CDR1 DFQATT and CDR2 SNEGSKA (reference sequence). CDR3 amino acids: CSASTDGQGLTNYGYTF. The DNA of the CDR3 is TGCAGTGCTAGTACCGATGGTCAGGGGTTGACTAACTATGGCTACACCTTC.

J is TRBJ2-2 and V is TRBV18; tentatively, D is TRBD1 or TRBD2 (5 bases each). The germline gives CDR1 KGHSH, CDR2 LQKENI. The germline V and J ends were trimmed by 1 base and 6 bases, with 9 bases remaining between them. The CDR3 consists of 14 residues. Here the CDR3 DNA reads TGTGCCAGCTCACCACTTTGGGGGTCCGGGGAGCTGTTTTTT. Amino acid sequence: CASSPLWGSGELFF.

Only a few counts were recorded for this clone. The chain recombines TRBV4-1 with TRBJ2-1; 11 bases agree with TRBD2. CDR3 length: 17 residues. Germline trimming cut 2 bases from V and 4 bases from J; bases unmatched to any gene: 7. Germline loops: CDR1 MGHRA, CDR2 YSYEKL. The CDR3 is CASSQSSGRTIYNEQFF. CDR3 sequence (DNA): TGCGCCAGCAGCCAATCTAGCGGGAGGACCATATACAATGAGCAGTTCTTC.

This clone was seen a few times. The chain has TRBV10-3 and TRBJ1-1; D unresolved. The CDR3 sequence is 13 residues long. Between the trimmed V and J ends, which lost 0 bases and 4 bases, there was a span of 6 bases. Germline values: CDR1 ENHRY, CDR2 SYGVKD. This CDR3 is CAISESGITEAFF. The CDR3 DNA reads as TGTGCCATCAGTGAGTCGGGGATCACTGAAGCTTTCTTT.

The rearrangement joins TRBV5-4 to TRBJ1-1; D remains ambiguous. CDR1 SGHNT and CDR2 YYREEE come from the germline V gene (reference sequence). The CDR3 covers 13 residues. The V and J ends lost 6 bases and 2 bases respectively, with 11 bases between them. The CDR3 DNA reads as TGTGCCAGCAATCCTGCGGGAAACACTGAAGCTTTCTTT. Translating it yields CASNPAGNTEAFF.

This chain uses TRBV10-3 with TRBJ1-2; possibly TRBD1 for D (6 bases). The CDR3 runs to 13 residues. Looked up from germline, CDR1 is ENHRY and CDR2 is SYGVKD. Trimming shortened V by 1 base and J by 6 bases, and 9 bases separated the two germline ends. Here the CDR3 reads CAISEYRAHGYTF. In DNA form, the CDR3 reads TGTGCCATCAGTGAGTACAGGGCCCATGGCTACACCTTC.

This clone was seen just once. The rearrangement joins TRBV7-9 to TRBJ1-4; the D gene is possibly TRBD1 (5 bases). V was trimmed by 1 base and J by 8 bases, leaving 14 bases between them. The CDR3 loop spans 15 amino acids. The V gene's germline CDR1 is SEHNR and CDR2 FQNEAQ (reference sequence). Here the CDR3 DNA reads TGTGCCAGCAGCTTAGACCGACAGACGGTCGAAAAACTGTTTTTT. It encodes CASSLDRQTVEKLFF.

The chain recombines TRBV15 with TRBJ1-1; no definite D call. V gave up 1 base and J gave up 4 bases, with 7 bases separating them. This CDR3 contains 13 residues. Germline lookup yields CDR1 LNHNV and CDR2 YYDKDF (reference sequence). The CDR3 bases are TGTGCCACCAGCAGAGGGGGTGGCACTGAAGCTTTCTTT. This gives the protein CATSRGGGTEAFF.

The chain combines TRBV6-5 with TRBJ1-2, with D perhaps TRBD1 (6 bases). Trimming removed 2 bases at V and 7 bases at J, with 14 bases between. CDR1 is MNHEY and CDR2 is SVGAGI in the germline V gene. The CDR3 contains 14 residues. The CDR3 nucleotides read TGTGCCAGCAGTTACGGCGGGCAGGGGATTGGCTACACCTTC. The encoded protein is CASSYGGQGIGYTF.